A single sample gave rise to the 6 T cell receptor beta chains below, sequenced in a study of T cells after yellow fever vaccination. Each CDR3 protein gets one entry after TCRdb re-called the 5' RACE reads with MiXCR. This table has more than 300,000 distinct CDR3 sequences, about 10% appearing once. This sample comprised CD4+ T cells sorted from PBMCs, obtained 45 days after the yellow fever booster vaccination. The receptors here all came from a man aged 18-30 years who received the YFV17D yellow fever vaccine.

V is TRBV12-3 or TRBV12-4 and J is TRBJ1-2; the match to TRBD1 covers 7 bases. J was trimmed by 1 base and V by 4 bases; bases with no gene match: 0. The CDR3 is 13 amino acids. The CDR3 DNA is TGTGCCAGCAGTTACAGGGGTAACTATGGCTACACCTTC. Its translation: CASSYRGNYGYTF.

This clonotype was detected only a few times. This chain links TRBV20-1 with TRBJ1-5; 7 bases align to TRBD1. Germline CDR1 DFQATT, CDR2 SNEGSKA (reference sequence). The CDR3 is made up of 16 amino acids. The junction had 10 bases not matched to a gene; V was cut back by 5 bases and J by 0 bases. Written as DNA, the CDR3 is TGCAGTGCTCAACTGGGCAGGGGGGATAGCAATCAGCCCCAGCATTTT. It yields the protein CSAQLGRGDSNQPQHF.

This clonotype was recorded at least ten times. The chain employs TRBV5-1 and TRBJ2-7, with 8 bases lining up with TRBD1. The V gene end was trimmed by 5 bases and the J gene end by 6 bases; junction bases not matched to a gene: 4. Germline V gives CDR1 SGHRS, CDR2 YFSETQ. The CDR3 totals 12 residues. CDR3 in amino acids: CASRTDRGEQYF. The CDR3 DNA reads as TGCGCCAGCAGGACTGACAGGGGCGAGCAGTACTTC.

This clonotype was counted between two and nine times. This rearrangement joins TRBV15 to TRBJ1-1; D perhaps matches TRBD1 (5 bases). The germline CDR1 and CDR2 sequences are LNHNV and YYDKDF (reference sequence). The CDR3 contains 14 residues. The V end lost 6 bases, the J end lost 0 bases, and 11 bases lay between the germline ends. The CDR3, as DNA: TGTGCCACCAGGAGACGGGGCATGAACACTGAAGCTTTCTTT. It yields the protein CATRRRGMNTEAFF.

In DNA form, the CDR3 reads TGTGCCAGCACCCCTATTGGTAGCGGGGCTTACAATGAGCAGTTCTTC. It encodes CASTPIGSGAYNEQFF. The chain joins TRBV12-3 or TRBV12-4 to TRBJ2-1; 8 nucleotides align to TRBD2. V gave up 7 bases and J gave up 4 bases; unmatched junction bases: 12. The CDR3 spans 16 residues.

This rearrangement joins TRBV6-6 to TRBJ2-1; D is perhaps TRBD1 (5 bases). V lost 9 bases and J lost 0, with 12 bases in between. The length of the CDR3 is 14 residues. From germline, CDR1 is MNHNY and CDR2 SVGAGI (reference sequence). The CDR3 DNA sequence: TGTGCCAGTTTTGACAGTCTCTCCTACAATGAGCAGTTCTTC. Encoded protein: CASFDSLSYNEQFF.